This is a list of T cell receptor beta chains from one sample in a study of circulating and synovial CD4+ cells in juvenile arthritis. Sequencing used immunoSEQ multiplex PCR; TCRdb keeps in-frame clones, though not all of them. The sample has 39,000 or so clones; approximately 93% are singletons. The sequenced sample consisted of CD4+ T cells from blood. Receptors originate from a human donor with juvenile idiopathic arthritis. CDR3s leave out the opening cysteine and the closing phenylalanine or tryptophan.

>16|TRBV11-2|TRBJ2-2
ASSLTSNRGRGTGELF
>14|TRBV4-1|TRBJ2-5
ASSPGTFGGVETQY
>15|TRBV19|TRBJ1-3
ASNSPGQLLSGNTIY
>13|TRBV6-4|TRBJ1-4
ASSMRHPPDEKLF
>15|TRBV12-2|TRBJ1-5
ASRKNRDRRFNQPQH
>10|TRBV9|TRBJ2-2
ASGAPGGELF
>10|TRBV9|TRBJ2-1
ASSVGTRVLF
>14|TRBV12-5|TRBJ2-7
ASGLTLRGLTYEQY
>13|TRBV6-5|TRBJ1-3
ASSPLFSSGNTIY
>15|TRBV10-3|TRBJ2-2
AISALAGGLYTGELF
>13|TRBV5-4|TRBJ2-5
ASSLPSQGRETQY
>15|TRBV14|TRBJ2-1
ASSQDWGQGVYNEQF
>11|TRBV27|TRBJ2-7
ASSPYVRYEQY
>12|TRBV19|TRBJ1-5
ASSVQGSGQPQH
>11|TRBV29-1|TRBJ2-3
SFLGVFTDTQY
>14|TRBV18|TRBJ1-3
ASSPTDRISGNTIY
>17|TRBV4-1|TRBJ2-6
ASSQERDTQSSGANVLT
>13|TRBV7-3|TRBJ2-6
ASSLSGSGANVLT
>11|TRBV6-5|TRBJ1-2
ASSYSEGNGYT
>13|TRBV6-4|TRBJ1-5
ASSDSRDRNQPQH
>11|TRBV6-5|TRBJ2-7
ASSYSSHYEQY
>11|TRBV29-1|TRBJ2-7
SVSGESSYEQY
>13|TRBV19|TRBJ2-3
ASSIRAAGTDTQY
>14|TRBV7-2|TRBJ1-3
ASSLESRGRGNTIY
>12|TRBV11-1|TRBJ1-1
AGSPLTGGTEAF
>14|TRBV18|TRBJ1-5
ASSLGTGGSNQPQH
>16|TRBV9|TRBJ2-5
ASSVGTSGGAPQETQY
>14|TRBV7-2|TRBJ2-3
ASSFPLGGGTDTQY
>7|TRBV29-1|TRBJ1-2
SVFEGYT
>12|TRBV28|TRBJ2-5
ASSFEQGKETQY
>13|TRBV7-2|TRBJ2-7
ASSLAPGQGIGQY
>14|TRBV28|TRBJ1-5
ASILIGTANSQPQH
>12|TRBV9|TRBJ1-3
ASSVGTDGNTIY
>13|TRBV27|TRBJ1-5
ASSTRTGSNQPQH
>10|TRBV19|TRBJ1-2
ASRDRGYGYT
>13|TRBV4-3|TRBJ1-2
ASSQDWGGSYGYT
>12|TRBV7-3|TRBJ1-2
ASSLNVERGGYT
>11|TRBV19|TRBJ1-2
ASSRPARGGYT
>12|TRBV19|TRBJ2-4
ASSPTGGGYIQY
>11|TRBV27|TRBJ2-7
ASSFTPVREQY
>12|TRBV7-9|TRBJ1-1
ASSLALGGTEAF
>12|TRBV29-1|TRBJ1-2
SVEVTVRGYGYT
>14|TRBV11-3|TRBJ2-6
ASSLRQGSGANVLT
>10|TRBV5-1|TRBJ2-7
ASGADAYEQY
>11|TRBV27|TRBJ1-3
ASWTGPGNTIY
>13|TRBV7-8|TRBJ2-6
ASSLGSSGANVLT
>14|TRBV27|TRBJ2-1
ASSLRGGVGGREQF
>13|TRBV6-6|TRBJ2-3
ASSYLGQFTDTQY
>12|TRBV12-2|TRBJ1-1
ASRPSGQNTEAF
>12|TRBV6-4|TRBJ2-2
ASSRGQNTGELF
>17|TRBV6-1|TRBJ2-6
ASSEDIGGSLSGANVLT
>11|TRBV11-3|TRBJ1-1
ASSFSRDTEAF
>12|TRBV5-1|TRBJ1-1
ASSTGSMNTEAF
>13|TRBV19|TRBJ2-1
ASSIGQGGFDEQF
>13|TRBV5-1|TRBJ1-2
ASSLAGAGGYGYT